Below, 7 T cell receptor beta chains from the same sample are listed, as sequenced in a study of shared clonotypes between healthy human individuals. Produced via immunoSEQ multiplex PCR; TCRdb's table is partial and in-frame only. Found here are 2 million to 3 million clones, around 90% of them singletons; the top ten hold over 0.12%. Sequences were obtained from naive CD4+ T cells sorted from blood. Subset: CD45RA+ positively selected. The receptors originated from a young man in good health.

The J gene is TRBJ2-3, the V gene TRBV11-3; D may be TRBD2 (6 bases). The germline V gene encodes CDR1 SGHNT and CDR2 YENEEA. The CDR3 extends over 14 amino acids. Trimming removed 3 bases at V and 5 bases at J, with 12 bases between. DNA for the CDR3: TGTGCCAGCAGCTTGGGACTTGTCGGAGATACGCAGTATTTT. Translating gives CASSLGLVGDTQYF.

V usage is TRBV10-3 and J usage is TRBJ2-1, with 12 bases lining up with TRBD1. This CDR3 is 14 amino acids long. Unmatched junction bases numbered 3, after V lost 3 bases and J lost 9 bases. The V gene's germline CDR1 is ENHRY and CDR2 SYGVKD. CDR3 coding DNA: TGTGCCATCAGTGATGGGACAGGGGGCAGTGAGCAGTTCTTC. Translating gives CAISDGTGGSEQFF.

The chain has TRBV28 and TRBJ1-2; 10 bases line up with TRBD1. V gave up 5 bases and J gave up 6 bases; unmatched junction bases: 6. Germline loops: CDR1 MDHEN, CDR2 SYDVKM. This CDR3 has 14 residues. The CDR3 spells CASSTGTGDDGYTF. The CDR3, as DNA: TGTGCCAGCAGTACCGGGACAGGGGATGATGGCTACACCTTC.

The rearrangement links TRBV30 to TRBJ2-5, with D perhaps TRBD1 (6 bases). This CDR3 spans 16 amino acids. Germline V gene sequence: CDR1 GTSNPN, CDR2 SVGIG (reference sequence). With 0 bases removed from V and 2 bases from J, the gap between germline ends came to 16 bases. This chain's CDR3 is CAWSVGLGALQETQYF. The CDR3 nucleotides read TGTGCCTGGAGTGTGGGTTTGGGGGCCCTGCAAGAGACCCAGTACTTC.

CDR3 coding DNA: TGTGCCAGCAGTTCCGGGACAGGGTACTCCGGGGAGCTGTTTTTT. Its protein is CASSSGTGYSGELFF. The chain uses TRBV14 and TRBJ2-2; 9 nucleotides match TRBD1. This CDR3 is built from 15 residues. The germline gives CDR1 SGHDN, CDR2 FVKESK. J lost 6 bases, V lost 6 bases, and 8 bases had no gene match.

As DNA, the CDR3 is TGTGCCAGCTCACCAGGGACAGAGATTGACCTGACTTTC. It yields the protein CASSPGTEIDLTF. The chain has TRBV18 and TRBJ2-6; TRBD1 agrees at 7 bases. The ends lost 2 bases at V and 15 bases at J; junction bases unmatched: 7. CDR3 length: 13 residues. Germline-derived CDR1 and CDR2 are KGHSH and LQKENI.

The chain uses TRBV21-1 and TRBJ1-5. TRBV21-1 is a listed pseudogene. The CDR3 has 15 residues. The CDR3 bases are TGTGCCAGCAGCAAAAAAAAGGATAGCAATCAGCCCCAGCATTTT. It codes for CASSKKKDSNQPQHF.